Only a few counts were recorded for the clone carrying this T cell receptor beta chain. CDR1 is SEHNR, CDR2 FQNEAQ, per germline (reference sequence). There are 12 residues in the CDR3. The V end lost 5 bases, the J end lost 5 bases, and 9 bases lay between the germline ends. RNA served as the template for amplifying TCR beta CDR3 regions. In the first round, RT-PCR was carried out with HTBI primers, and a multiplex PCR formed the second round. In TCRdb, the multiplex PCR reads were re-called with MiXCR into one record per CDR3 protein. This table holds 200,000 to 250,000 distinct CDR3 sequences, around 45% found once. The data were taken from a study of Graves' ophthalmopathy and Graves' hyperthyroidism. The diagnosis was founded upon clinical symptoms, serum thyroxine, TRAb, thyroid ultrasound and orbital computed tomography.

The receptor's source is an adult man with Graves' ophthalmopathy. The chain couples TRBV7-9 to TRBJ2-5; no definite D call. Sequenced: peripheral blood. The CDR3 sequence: CASSLIEETQYF. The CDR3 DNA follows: TGTGCCAGCAGCCTAATAGAGGAGACCCAGTACTTC.